This entry features one T cell receptor beta chain sequence. Its antigen is undetermined. A much larger clone differs by one base, so this may be a read error. Germline V gene sequence: CDR1 SQVTM, CDR2 ANQGSEA. The CDR3 loop spans 13 amino acids. Individual cDNA molecules received unique molecular identifiers. TCRdb re-analysed the 5' RACE reads in MiXCR, keeping a single row per CDR3 protein. The table records more than 50,000 distinct CDR3 sequences, 13% of them present only once. This sample is drawn from a study of early T cells in non-severe SARS-CoV-2 infection. About the study: From unsorted whole blood, bulk RNA was sequenced, and the chains remained unpaired.

Study-wide results and caveats: VDJdb matching, biased toward anti-spike CD8 responses, missed private and CD4 specificities.

The rearrangement uses TRBV29-1 and TRBJ1-5; 8 nucleotides agree with TRBD1. Sample: whole blood, taken at baseline. The source of this sequence is an adult who was a healthcare worker with PCR-confirmed SARS-CoV-2 infection or an uninfected control (not recorded which). Here the CDR3 reads CSVAGGPNQPQRF. The CDR3 region has the DNA TGCAGCGTCGCAGGGGGCCCCAATCAGCCCCAGCGTTTT.